The present T cell receptor (beta chain) was sequenced within a study of blood T cell repertoires in COVID-19. Only in-frame clones appear in the TCRdb table, and some are missing; sequencing was by immunoSEQ multiplex PCR. Among approximately 75,000 clones, 90% were seen once, and the ten largest hold less than 9%. There are 15 residues in the CDR3. Per germline, CDR1 LNHNV and CDR2 YYDKDF (reference sequence). Trimming shortened V by 1 base and J by 2 bases, and 10 bases separated the two germline ends. The sample was peripheral blood. The sequence was obtained from a human donor in a cohort sampled during active COVID-19. This sequence joins TRBV15 and TRBJ2-3; D not resolved. This CDR3 reads CATSRGFQFTDTQYF. The CDR3 bases are TGTGCCACCAGCAGAGGTTTCCAATTCACAGATACGCAGTATTTT. The full variable domain, completed using reference TRBV15 and TRBJ2-3, is DAMVIQNPRYQVTQFGKPVTLSCSQTLNHNVMYWYQQKSSQAPKLLFHYYDKDFNNEADTPDNFQSRRPNTSFCFLDIRSPGLGDTAMYLCATSRGFQFTDTQYFGPGTRLTVL.